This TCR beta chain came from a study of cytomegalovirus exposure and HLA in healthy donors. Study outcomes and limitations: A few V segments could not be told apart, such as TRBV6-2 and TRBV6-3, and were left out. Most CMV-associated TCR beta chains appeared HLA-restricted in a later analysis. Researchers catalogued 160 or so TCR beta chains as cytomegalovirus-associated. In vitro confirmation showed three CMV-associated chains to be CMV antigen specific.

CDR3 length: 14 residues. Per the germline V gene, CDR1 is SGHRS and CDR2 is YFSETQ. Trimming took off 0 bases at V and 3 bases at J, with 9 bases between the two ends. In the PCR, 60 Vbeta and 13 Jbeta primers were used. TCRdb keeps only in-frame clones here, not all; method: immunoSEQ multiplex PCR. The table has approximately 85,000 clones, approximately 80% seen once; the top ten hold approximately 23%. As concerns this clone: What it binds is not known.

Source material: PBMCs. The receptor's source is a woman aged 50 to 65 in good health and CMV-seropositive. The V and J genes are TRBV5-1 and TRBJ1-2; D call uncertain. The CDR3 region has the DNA TGCGCCAGCAGCTTGGCAGGCCCCGACTATGGCTACACCTTC. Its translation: CASSLAGPDYGYTF.